These T cell receptor beta chains were read from a single sample in a study of T cells in Graves' hyperthyroidism and ophthalmopathy. TCRdb re-derived calls from the multiplex PCR reads in MiXCR, one entry per CDR3 protein. In the table there are about 300,000 distinct CDR3 sequences, roughly 18% of which are singletons. Source material: blood. These receptors all come from a man aged 50-60 years with Graves' ophthalmopathy. Both conserved end residues are trimmed from each CDR3.

V,J,CDR3
TRBV11-2,TRBJ2-4,ASSLGVLAKNIQY
TRBV6-2/TRBV6-3,TRBJ2-1,ASRVQRNSYNEQF
TRBV9,TRBJ2-3,ASSASLSTNTDTQY
TRBV11-3,TRBJ2-1,ASSFKAGGPHEQF
TRBV28,TRBJ2-7,ASSSWIYEQY
TRBV6-1,TRBJ1-2,ASKVSDTTRGYT
TRBV2,TRBJ2-1,ASSGRTSGRVWNEQF
TRBV20-1,TRBJ2-7,SAHTPYEQY
TRBV19,TRBJ1-2,ASRTGQPSGGYT
TRBV12-3/TRBV12-4,TRBJ1-2,ASRTGLLYT
TRBV11-2,TRBJ2-1,ASSLVIGEQF
TRBV5-6,TRBJ2-7,ASSVGQGMGEQY
TRBV10-2,TRBJ2-1,ASSYAEGPIEQF
TRBV5-4,TRBJ1-1,ASSGVMGAEAF
TRBV18,TRBJ2-6,ASSPGQLSGANVLT
TRBV7-2,TRBJ2-7,ASSRGGGLGEQY
TRBV6-5,TRBJ2-6,ASSWSPRSSGANVLT
TRBV20-1,TRBJ2-7,SARDISSGRSSYEQY
TRBV2,TRBJ2-5,ASRPGGGYQETQY
TRBV7-2,TRBJ2-7,ASSLTGTGHYEQY